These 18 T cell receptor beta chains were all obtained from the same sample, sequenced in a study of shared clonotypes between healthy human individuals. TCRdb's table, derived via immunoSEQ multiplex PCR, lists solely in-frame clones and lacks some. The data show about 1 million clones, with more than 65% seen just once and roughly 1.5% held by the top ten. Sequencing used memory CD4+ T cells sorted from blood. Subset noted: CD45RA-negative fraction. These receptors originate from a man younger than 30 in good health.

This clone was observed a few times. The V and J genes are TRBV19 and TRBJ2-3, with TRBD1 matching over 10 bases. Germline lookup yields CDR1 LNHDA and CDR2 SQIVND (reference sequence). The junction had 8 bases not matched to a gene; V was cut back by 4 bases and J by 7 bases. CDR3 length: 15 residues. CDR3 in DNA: TGTGCCAGTAGTACTACCGGGACAGGGGCCAATACGCAGTATTTT. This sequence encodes CASSTTGTGANTQYF.

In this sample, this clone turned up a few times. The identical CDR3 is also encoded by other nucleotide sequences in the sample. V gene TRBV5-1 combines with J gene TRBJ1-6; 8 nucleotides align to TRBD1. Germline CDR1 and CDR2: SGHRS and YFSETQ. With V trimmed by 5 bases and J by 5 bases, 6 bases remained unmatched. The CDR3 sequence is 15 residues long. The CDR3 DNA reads TGCGCCAGCAGTCTTGGACAGGGCAATAATTCACCCCTCCACTTT. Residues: CASSLGQGNNSPLHF.

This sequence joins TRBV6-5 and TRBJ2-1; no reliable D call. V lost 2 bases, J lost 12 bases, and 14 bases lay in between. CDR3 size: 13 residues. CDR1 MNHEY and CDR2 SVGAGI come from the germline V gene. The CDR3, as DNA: TGTGCCAGCAGTTACGTCTTGGGTGGCGGGCAGTTCTTC. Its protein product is CASSYVLGGGQFF.

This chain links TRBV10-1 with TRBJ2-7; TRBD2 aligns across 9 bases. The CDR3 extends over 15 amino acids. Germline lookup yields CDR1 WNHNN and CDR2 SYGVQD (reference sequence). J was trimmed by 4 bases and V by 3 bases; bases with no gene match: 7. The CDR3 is CASSEYSGSLYEQYF. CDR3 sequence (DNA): TGCGCCAGCAGTGAATATAGCGGGAGTCTGTACGAGCAGTACTTC.

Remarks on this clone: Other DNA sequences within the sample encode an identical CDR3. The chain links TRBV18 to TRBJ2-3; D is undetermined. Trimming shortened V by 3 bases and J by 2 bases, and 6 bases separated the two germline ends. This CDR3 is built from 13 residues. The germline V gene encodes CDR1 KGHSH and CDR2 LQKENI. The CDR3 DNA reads TGTGCCAGCTCACCGCTAGACACAGATACGCAGTATTTT. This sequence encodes CASSPLDTDTQYF.

Here the CDR3 DNA reads TGTGCCAGTAAAACTAGGTTGAGCGGGGAGCTGTTTTTT. Translating gives CASKTRLSGELFF. This rearrangement joins TRBV19 to TRBJ2-2, with D perhaps matching TRBD2 (5 bases). V dropped 7 bases and J dropped 7 bases, with 13 bases sitting between them. This CDR3 spans 13 amino acids. CDR1 LNHDA and CDR2 SQIVND come from the germline V gene (reference sequence).

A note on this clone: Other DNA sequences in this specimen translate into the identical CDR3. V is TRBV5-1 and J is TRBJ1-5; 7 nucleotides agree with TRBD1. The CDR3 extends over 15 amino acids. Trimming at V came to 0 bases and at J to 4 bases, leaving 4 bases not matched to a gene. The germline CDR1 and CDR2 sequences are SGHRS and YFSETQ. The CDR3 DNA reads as TGCGCCAGCAGCTTGGAGGGACAGCTAAATCAGCCCCAGCATTTT. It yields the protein CASSLEGQLNQPQHF.

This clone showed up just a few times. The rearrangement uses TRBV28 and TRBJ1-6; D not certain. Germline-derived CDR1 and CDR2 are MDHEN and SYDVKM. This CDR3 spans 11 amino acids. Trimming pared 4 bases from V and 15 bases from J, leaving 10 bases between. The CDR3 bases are TGTGCCAGCAGTTCCGGACGGCTCCTCCACTTT. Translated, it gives CASSSGRLLHF.

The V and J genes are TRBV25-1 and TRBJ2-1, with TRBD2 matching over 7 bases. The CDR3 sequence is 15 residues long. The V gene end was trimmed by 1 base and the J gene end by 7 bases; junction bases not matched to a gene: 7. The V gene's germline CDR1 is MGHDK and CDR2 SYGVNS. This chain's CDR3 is CASSESVAGRNEQFF. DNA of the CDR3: TGTGCCAGCAGTGAATCGGTAGCGGGCAGAAATGAGCAGTTCTTC.

CDR3 residues: CASSFTGAFVSKETQYF. The CDR3 coding sequence is TGTGCCAGCAGCTTCACAGGGGCCTTCGTGTCGAAAGAGACCCAGTACTTC. The V and J genes are TRBV9 and TRBJ2-5, with 7 bases matching TRBD1. V trimming: 4 bases; J trimming: 3 bases; junction bases outside the gene matches: 15. The CDR3 has 17 residues. Looked up from germline, CDR1 is SGDLS and CDR2 is YYNGEE.

The chain's CDR3 is CASIFTGGTEAFF. In DNA, the CDR3 is TGTGCCAGCATTTTCACAGGGGGCACTGAAGCTTTCTTT. The chain joins TRBV6-5 to TRBJ1-1; 8 bases align to TRBD1. Germline assignment: CDR1 MNHEY and CDR2 SVGAGI. V lost 7 bases to trimming and J lost 4 bases; unmatched junction nucleotides: 5. This CDR3 has 13 residues.

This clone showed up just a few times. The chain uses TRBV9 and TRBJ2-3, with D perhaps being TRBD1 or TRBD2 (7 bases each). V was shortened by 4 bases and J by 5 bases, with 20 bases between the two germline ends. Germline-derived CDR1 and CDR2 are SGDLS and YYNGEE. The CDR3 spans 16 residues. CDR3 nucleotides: TGTGCCAGCAGCACCCGGGGGGACCCAGGGGGAGATACGCAGTATTTT. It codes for CASSTRGDPGGDTQYF. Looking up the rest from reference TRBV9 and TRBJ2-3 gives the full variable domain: DSGVTQTPKHLITATGQRVTLRCSPRSGDLSVYWYQQSLDQGLQFLIQYYNGEERAKGNILERFSAQQFPDLHSELNLSSLELGDSALYFCASSTRGDPGGDTQYFGPGTRLTVL.

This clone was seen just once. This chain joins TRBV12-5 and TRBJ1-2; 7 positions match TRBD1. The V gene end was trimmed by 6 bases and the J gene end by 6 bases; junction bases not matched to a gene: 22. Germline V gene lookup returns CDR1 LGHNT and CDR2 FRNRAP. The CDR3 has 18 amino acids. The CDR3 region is CASGTGRMGGAIEDGYTF. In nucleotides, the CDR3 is TGTGCTAGTGGGACAGGGAGGATGGGGGGTGCGATAGAGGATGGCTACACCTTC.

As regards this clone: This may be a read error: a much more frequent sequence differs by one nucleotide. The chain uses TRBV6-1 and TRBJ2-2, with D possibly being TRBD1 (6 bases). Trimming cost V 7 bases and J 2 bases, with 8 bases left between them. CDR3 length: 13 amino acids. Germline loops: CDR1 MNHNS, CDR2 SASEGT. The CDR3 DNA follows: TGTGCCAGCAACAGGGATAACACCGGGGAGCTGTTTTTT. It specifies CASNRDNTGELFF.

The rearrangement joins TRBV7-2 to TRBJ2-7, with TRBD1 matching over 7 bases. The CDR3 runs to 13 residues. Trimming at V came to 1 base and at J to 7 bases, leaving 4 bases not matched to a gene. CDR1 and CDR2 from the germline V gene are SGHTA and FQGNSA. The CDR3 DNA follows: TGTGCCAGCAGCTTAGGAGGGACAGTTGAGCAGTACTTC. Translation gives CASSLGGTVEQYF.

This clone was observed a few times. Here the CDR3 reads CASSLADGVVNSPLHF. The CDR3 region has the DNA TGCGCCAGCAGCTTGGCCGATGGGGTGGTGAATTCACCCCTCCACTTT. The chain recombines TRBV5-1 with TRBJ1-6; D is unclear. With 0 bases removed from V and 7 bases from J, the gap between germline ends came to 14 bases. The CDR3 sequence is 16 residues long. The germline CDR1 and CDR2 sequences are SGHRS and YFSETQ. The whole variable domain, remainder taken from reference TRBV5-1 and TRBJ1-6, is KAGVTQTPRYLIKTRGQQVTLSCSPISGHRSVSWYQQTPGQGLQFLFEYFSETQRNKGNFPGRFSGRQFSNSRSEMNVSTLELGDSALYLCASSLADGVVNSPLHFGNGTRLTVT.

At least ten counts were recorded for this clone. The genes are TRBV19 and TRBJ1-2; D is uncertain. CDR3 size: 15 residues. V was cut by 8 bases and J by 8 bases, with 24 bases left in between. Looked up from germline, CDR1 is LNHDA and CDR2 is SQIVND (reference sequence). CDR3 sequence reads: CASLPLGAQRVGYTF. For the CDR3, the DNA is TGTGCCAGTCTACCCCTTGGCGCACAGAGAGTAGGCTACACCTTC.

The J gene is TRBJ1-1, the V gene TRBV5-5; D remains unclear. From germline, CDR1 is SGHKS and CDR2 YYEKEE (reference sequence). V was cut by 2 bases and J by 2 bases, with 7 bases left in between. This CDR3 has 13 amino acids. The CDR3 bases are TGTGCCAGCAGCTTCGGGCCAAACACTGAAGCTTTCTTT. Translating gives CASSFGPNTEAFF.